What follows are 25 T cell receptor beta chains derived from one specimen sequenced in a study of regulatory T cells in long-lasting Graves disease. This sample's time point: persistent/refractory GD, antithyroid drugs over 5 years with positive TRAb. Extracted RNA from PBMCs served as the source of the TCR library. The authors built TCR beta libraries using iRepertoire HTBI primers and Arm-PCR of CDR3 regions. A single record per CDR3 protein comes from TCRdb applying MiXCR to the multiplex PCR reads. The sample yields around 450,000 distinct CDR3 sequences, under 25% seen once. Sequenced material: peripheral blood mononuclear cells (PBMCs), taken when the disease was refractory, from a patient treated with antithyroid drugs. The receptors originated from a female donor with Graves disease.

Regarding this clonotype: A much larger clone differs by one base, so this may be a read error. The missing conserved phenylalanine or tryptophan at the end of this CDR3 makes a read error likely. The CDR3 protein is CASSLQEVPYEQYS. The CDR3 DNA sequence: TGTGCCAGCAGCTTACAGGAGGTTCCCTACGAGCAGTACTCC. V and J are TRBV7-9 and TRBJ2-7; D is possibly TRBD2 (5 bases). V shed 2 bases and J shed 2 bases, with 10 bases lying between them. The CDR3 covers 14 residues. Germline assignment: CDR1 SEHNR and CDR2 FQNEAQ (reference sequence).

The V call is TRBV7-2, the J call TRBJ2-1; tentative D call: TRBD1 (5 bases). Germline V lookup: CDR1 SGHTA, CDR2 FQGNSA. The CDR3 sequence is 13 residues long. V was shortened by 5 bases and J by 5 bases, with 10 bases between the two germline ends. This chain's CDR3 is CASSVQGDNEQFF. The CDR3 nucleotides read TGTGCCAGCAGCGTCCAGGGCGACAATGAGCAGTTCTTC.

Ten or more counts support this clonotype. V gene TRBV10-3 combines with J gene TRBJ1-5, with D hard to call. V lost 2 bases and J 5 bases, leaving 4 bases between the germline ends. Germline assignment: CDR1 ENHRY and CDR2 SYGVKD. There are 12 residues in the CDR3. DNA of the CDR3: TGTGCCATCAGTGAGGAATATCAGCCCCAGCATTTT. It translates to CAISEEYQPQHF.

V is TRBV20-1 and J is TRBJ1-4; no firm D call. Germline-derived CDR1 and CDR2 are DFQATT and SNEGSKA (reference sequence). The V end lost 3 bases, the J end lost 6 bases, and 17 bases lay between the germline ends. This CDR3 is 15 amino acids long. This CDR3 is CSASVEAGQYEKLFF. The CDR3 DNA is TGCAGTGCTAGTGTCGAGGCGGGTCAGTATGAAAAACTGTTTTTT.

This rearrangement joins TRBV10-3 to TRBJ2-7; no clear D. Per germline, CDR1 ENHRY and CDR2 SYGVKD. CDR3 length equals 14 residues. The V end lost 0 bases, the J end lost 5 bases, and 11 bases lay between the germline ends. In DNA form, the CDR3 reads TGTGCCATCAGTGAGTCAGGCTCAGGCGACGAGCAGTACTTC. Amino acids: CAISESGSGDEQYF.

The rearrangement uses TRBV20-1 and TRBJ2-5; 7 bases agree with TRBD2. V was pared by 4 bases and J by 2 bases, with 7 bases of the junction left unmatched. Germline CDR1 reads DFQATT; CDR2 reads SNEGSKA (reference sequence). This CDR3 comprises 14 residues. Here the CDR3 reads CSANYERGQETQYF. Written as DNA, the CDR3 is TGCAGTGCTAACTATGAGCGGGGTCAAGAGACCCAGTACTTC.

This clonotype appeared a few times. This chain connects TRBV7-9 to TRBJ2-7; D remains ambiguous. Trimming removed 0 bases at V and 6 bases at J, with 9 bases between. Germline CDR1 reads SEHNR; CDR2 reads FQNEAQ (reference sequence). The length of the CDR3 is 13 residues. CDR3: CASSLANSIEQYF. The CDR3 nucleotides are TGTGCCAGCAGCTTAGCGAATAGTATCGAGCAGTACTTC.

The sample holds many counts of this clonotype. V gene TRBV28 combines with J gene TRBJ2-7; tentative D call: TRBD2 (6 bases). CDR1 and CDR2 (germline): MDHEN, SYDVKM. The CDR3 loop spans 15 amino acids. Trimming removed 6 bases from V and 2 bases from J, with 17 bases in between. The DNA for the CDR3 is TGTGCCAGCAGCTCCGGAGCGCGGGACCCCTACGAGCAGTACTTC. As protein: CASSSGARDPYEQYF.

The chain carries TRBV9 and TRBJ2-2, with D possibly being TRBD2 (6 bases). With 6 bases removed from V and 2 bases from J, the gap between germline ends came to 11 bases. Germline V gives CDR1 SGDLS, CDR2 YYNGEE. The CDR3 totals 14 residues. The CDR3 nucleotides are TGTGCCAGCAATCTGGCGGGAAACACCGGGGAGCTGTTTTTT. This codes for CASNLAGNTGELFF.

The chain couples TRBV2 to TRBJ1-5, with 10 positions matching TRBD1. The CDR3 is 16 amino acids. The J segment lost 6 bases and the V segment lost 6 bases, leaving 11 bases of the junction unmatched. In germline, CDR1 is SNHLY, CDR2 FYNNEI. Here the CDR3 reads CASRTRMTGGFQPQHF. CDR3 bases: TGTGCCAGCAGGACCAGAATGACAGGGGGCTTTCAGCCCCAGCATTTT.

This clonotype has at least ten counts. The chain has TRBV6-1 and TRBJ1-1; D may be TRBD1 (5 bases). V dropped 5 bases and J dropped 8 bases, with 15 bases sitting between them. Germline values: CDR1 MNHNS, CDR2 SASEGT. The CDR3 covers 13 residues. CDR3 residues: CASSRTGGAEAFF. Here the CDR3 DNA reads TGTGCCAGCAGTCGGACGGGTGGGGCAGAAGCTTTCTTT.

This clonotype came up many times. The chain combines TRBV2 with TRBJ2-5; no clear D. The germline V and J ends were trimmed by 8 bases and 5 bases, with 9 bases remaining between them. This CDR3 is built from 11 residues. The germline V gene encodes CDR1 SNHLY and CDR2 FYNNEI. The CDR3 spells CASGNGETQYF. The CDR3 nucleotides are TGTGCCAGCGGCAATGGGGAGACCCAGTACTTC. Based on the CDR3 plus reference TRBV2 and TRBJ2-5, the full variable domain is EPEVTQTPSHQVTQMGQEVILRCVPISNHLYFYWYRQILGQKVEFLVSFYNNEISEKSEIFDDQFSVERPDGSNFTLKIRSTKLEDSAMYFCASGNGETQYFGPGTRLLVL.

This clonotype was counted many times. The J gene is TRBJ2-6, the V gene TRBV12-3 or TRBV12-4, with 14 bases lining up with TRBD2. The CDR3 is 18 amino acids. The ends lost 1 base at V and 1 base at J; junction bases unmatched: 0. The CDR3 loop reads CASSLGTSGRSGANVLTF. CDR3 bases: TGTGCCAGCAGTTTAGGGACTAGCGGGAGGTCTGGGGCCAACGTCCTGACTTTC.

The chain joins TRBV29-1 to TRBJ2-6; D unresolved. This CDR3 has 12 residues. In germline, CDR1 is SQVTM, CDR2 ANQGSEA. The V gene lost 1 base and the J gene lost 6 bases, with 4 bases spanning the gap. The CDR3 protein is CSVEGEANVLTF. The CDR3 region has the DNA TGCAGCGTTGAAGGGGAGGCCAACGTCCTGACTTTC.

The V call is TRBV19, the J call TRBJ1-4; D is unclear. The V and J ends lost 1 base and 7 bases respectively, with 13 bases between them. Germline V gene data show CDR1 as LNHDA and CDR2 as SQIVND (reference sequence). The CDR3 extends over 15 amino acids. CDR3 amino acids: CASSIGAALGEKLFF. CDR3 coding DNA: TGTGCCAGTAGTATAGGCGCCGCCTTGGGTGAAAAACTGTTTTTT. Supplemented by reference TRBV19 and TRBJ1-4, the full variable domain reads DGGITQSPKYLFRKEGQNVTLSCEQNLNHDAMYWYRQDPGQGLRLIYYSQIVNDFQKGDIAEGYSVSREKKESFPLTVTSAQKNPTAFYLCASSIGAALGEKLFFGSGTQLSVL.

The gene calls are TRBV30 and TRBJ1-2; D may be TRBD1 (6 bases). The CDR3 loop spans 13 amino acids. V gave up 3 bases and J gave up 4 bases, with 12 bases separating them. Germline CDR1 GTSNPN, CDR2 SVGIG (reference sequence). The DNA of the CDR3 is TGTGCCTGGAGCCCTACAGGGATCTATGGCTACACCTTC. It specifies CAWSPTGIYGYTF.

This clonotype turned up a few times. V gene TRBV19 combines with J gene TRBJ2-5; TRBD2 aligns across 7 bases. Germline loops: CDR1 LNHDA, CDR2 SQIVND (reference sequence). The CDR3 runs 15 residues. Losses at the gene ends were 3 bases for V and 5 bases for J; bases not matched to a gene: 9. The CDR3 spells CASSIGEGLRETQYF. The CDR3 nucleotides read TGTGCCAGTAGTATTGGGGAGGGATTGAGGGAGACCCAGTACTTC.

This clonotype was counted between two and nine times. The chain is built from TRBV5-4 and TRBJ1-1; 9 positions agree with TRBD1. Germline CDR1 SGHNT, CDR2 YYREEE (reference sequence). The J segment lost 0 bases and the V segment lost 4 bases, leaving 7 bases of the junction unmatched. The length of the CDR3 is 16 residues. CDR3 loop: CASSPRQGDLNTEAFF. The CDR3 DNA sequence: TGTGCCAGCAGCCCCAGACAGGGGGACTTGAACACTGAAGCTTTCTTT.

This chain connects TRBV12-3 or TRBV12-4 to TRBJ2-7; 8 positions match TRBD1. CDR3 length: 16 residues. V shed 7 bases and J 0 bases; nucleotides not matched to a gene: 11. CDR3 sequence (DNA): TGTGCCAGCACCCCCGGTGGACAGGGTGGCTCCTACGAGCAGTACTTC. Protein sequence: CASTPGGQGGSYEQYF.

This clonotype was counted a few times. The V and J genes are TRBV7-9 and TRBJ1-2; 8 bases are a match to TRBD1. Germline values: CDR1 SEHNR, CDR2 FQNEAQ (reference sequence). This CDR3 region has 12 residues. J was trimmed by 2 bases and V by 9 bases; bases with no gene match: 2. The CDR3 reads CARDRVNYGYTF. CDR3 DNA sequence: TGTGCCAGGGACAGGGTGAACTATGGCTACACCTTC.

This chain's CDR3 is CASTWGESVDTEAFF. The CDR3 DNA reads as TGTGCCAGTACATGGGGGGAGAGTGTGGACACTGAAGCTTTCTTT. The chain recombines TRBV19 with TRBJ1-1, with D possibly TRBD1 on 5 matching bases. V gave up 7 bases and J gave up 3 bases, with 18 bases separating them. Germline lookup yields CDR1 LNHDA and CDR2 SQIVND (reference sequence). The CDR3 runs to 15 residues. The variable domain in full, with the rest retrieved from reference TRBV19 and TRBJ1-1, is DGGITQSPKYLFRKEGQNVTLSCEQNLNHDAMYWYRQDPGQGLRLIYYSQIVNDFQKGDIAEGYSVSREKKESFPLTVTSAQKNPTAFYLCASTWGESVDTEAFFGQGTRLTVV.

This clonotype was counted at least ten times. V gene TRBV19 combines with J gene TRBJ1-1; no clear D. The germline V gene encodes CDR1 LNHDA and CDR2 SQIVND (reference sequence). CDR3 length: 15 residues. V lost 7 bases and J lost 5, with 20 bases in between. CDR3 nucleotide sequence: TGTGCCAGTACCACAGTAGGGAGGGAATGGACTGAAGCTTTCTTT. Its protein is CASTTVGREWTEAFF.

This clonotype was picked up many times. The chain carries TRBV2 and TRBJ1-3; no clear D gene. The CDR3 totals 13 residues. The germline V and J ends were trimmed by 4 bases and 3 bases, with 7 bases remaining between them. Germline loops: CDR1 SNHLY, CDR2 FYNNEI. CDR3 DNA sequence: TGTGCCAGCAGTGTTGAAGGTGGAAACACCATATATTTT. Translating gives CASSVEGGNTIYF.

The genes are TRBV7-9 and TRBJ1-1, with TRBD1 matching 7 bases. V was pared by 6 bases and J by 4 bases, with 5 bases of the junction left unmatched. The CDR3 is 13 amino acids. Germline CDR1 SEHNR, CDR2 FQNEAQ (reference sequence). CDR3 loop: CASSRGLATEAFF. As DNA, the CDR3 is TGTGCCAGCAGTAGGGGGCTCGCCACTGAAGCTTTCTTT.

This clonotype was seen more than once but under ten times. The CDR3: CASSIQGRVVANSPLHF. The CDR3, as DNA: TGTGCCAGTAGTATACAGGGAAGAGTGGTCGCTAATTCACCCCTCCACTTT. The chain has TRBV19 and TRBJ1-6; D possibly corresponds to TRBD1 (5 bases). The length of the CDR3 is 17 residues. Germline CDR1 is LNHDA and CDR2 is SQIVND (reference sequence). V was shortened by 2 bases and J by 6 bases, with 17 bases between the two germline ends.